The entry below gives a single T cell receptor beta chain sequence along with its context. Its antigen is still unknown. No quality values exist for individual bases; no much larger clone is one base distant. Patients with a history of autoimmune disease or receiving systemic immunosuppression were excluded from the trial. Peripheral blood for TCR sequencing was collected from all dose cohorts at baseline, on cycle 4 day 1, and on cycle 7 day 1. The samples were drawn from a first-in-human, open-label, multicenter phase I dose-escalation trial of ivuxolimab. Adults with locally advanced or metastatic melanoma, renal cell carcinoma, hepatocellular carcinoma or head and neck squamous cell carcinoma were enrolled in the trial. Before TCR sequencing, CD4+ and CD8+ T cells were separately sorted from peripheral blood. To sequence the TCRbeta CDR3 region, genomic DNA was isolated from the sorted cells. TCRbeta CDR3 regions were sequenced using the immunoSEQ Assay. TCRdb stores this immuneACCESS table with in-frame sequences only. Part of the clones is absent; in the studies checked, under half of the shortfall reflects unresolved V genes, and no reason is known for the rest. Recorded for this sample are tens of thousands of clones; roughly 84% of them occurred a single time. The top ten hold approximately 1% of the sample.

The data were obtained in a study of OX40 agonist ivuxolimab in advanced cancers. General notes on the study: Ivuxolimab was an agonistic, fully human IgG2 monoclonal antibody directed against OX40 (CD134), a costimulatory receptor. Intravenous ivuxolimab was administered to patients every 2 weeks at six dose levels: 0.01, 0.1, 0.3, 1.5, 3 and 10 mg/kg. Among the roughly 50 dose-escalation patients, around 19 had hepatocellular carcinoma, approximately 15 melanoma, 9 renal cell carcinoma and 9 head and neck cancer. In the dose-escalation cohort, approximately 83% of patients were male, and the mean age was around 60 years with a range of roughly 20 to 85. Patients were allowed to have had prior anti-PD-1, anti-PD-L1 or anti-CTLA-4 therapy, and around 40% of the dose-escalation patients had previously received checkpoint inhibitors. Partial responses were achieved by three dose-escalation patients, of whom one had hepatocellular carcinoma and two had cutaneous melanoma. The purpose of peripheral TCRbeta sequencing was to test whether ivuxolimab changed TCR sequence diversity and led to clonal T-cell expansion. The monotherapy dose-escalation portion (N of about 50 patients) of the phase I ivuxolimab trial is reported in the paper.

The CDR3 has 17 amino acids, counting the end cysteine and phenylalanine. CDR3 DNA only is kept here, 51 bases in frame from base 1. CDR1 is given as SGHDT and CDR2 as YYEEEE, both from the germline V gene. General conclusions and limits of the study: Partial responders in the 0.1-3.0 mg/kg groups had among the lowest normalized peripheral clonal expansion, especially among CD8+ T cells. The antigen specificity of the peripheral T cells that underwent clonal expansion was not determined. At doses from 0.1 to 3.0 mg/kg, clonal expansion was seen in both CD4+ and CD8+ blood T cells between baseline and week 6. Low levels of normalized T-cell clonal expansion were also seen in some patients who did not respond. On average, CD8+ T cells showed more expanded clones than CD4+ T cells after ivuxolimab.

This sequence was found in an adult with an advanced solid tumor such as melanoma, head and neck, liver or kidney cancer. The rearranged chain carries TRBV5-6 and TRBJ2-5; TRBD2 is a possible D gene, resting on 6 matching bases. The end of the DNA fits TRBJ2-7 better, so the J call may be wrong. Specimen: CD4+ or CD8+ T cells sorted from blood, collected in a trial of the OX40 agonist ivuxolimab. The nucleotides are TGTGCCAGCAGCTTGGGTGGCCGGGGGTTGGGCGCCTACGAGCAGTACTTC. Translated, this is CASSLGGRGLGAYEQYF.